The clone carrying this T cell receptor beta chain came up a few times. Its target is not known. The record originates from a study of identical twins. All donors were healthy, and all were Caucasian. Germline CDR1 is LGHNA and CDR2 is YNFKEQ. This CDR3 is built from 15 residues. V was clipped by 2 bases and J by 2 bases; unmatched bases: 0. TCRdb independently ran MiXCR on the 5' RACE reads; one entry per CDR3 protein. The repertoire holds 250,000 to 300,000 distinct CDR3 sequences, about 8.3% seen once, with around 3% in the top ten. Study-wide results and limits: Weaker excess twin sharing was observed in beta out-of-frame sequences. An excess of low generation probability was shown by twin-shared out-of-frame alpha sequences. Analyses of zero insertions could be partly confounded by invariant MAIT and iNKT cells.

These data were likewise used in another study, on yellow fever vaccine responses in identical twins.

J is TRBJ2-7 and V is TRBV4-2; 13 bases fit TRBD2. Specimen: CD8+ T cells sorted from blood. This TCR was sampled from a woman aged 18 to 35 in good health. CDR3 in amino acids: CASSQTSGGAYEQYF. In DNA form, the CDR3 reads TGTGCCAGCAGCCAAACTAGCGGGGGGGCCTACGAGCAGTACTTC.